The following is a TCR beta chain sequence with its context. This entry belongs to a study of cytomegalovirus exposure and HLA in healthy donors. Germline CDR1 and CDR2: LNHDA and SQIVND (reference sequence). Trimming took 3 bases from V and 4 from J, leaving 13 bases between them. The CDR3 is 15 amino acids. The study ran its PCR with 60 Vbeta and 13 Jbeta primers. The data were produced by immunoSEQ multiplex PCR, yet TCRdb's version contains in-frame clones alone and is incomplete. The sample contains about 160,000 clones, 65% to 85% of which appear only once. The chain is built from TRBV19 and TRBJ1-5, with D possibly being TRBD1 (5 bases). This clonotype was obtained from a middle-aged man in good health and CMV-seropositive. Source material: PBMCs. The CDR3: CASSIRRQLNQPQHF. DNA of the CDR3: TGTGCCAGTAGTATTCGTCGACAGCTTAATCAGCCCCAGCATTTT.